The rows below give T cell receptor beta chains drawn from one sample of a study of blood T cell repertoires in COVID-19. Sequenced by immunoSEQ multiplex PCR; TCRdb stores in-frame clones only, minus some. The sample lists 380,000 or so clones; 81% were seen once. Sequenced: peripheral blood. All receptors derive from a human donor with acute or convalescent COVID-19. The donor label of this sample is uncertain. Both conserved end residues are part of each CDR3. Fields, in order: V gene, J gene, D gene, clone size, CDR3 protein, CDR3 DNA. D genes are given only for firm matches. A clone size is listed for some rows: how often the clone was seen (once, few, many), or a class if it is expanded.

TRBV5-1	TRBJ1-4	TRBD1	few	CASTPGTGSEKLFF	TGCGCCAGCACCCCGGGGACAGGGAGTGAAAAACTGTTTTTT
TRBV21-1	TRBJ2-7	NA	NA	CATPQGCEQYF	TGTGCCACCCCACAGGGTTGCGAGCAGTACTTC
TRBV10-2	TRBJ2-7	NA	NA	CASSESGPGNYEQYF	TGCGCCAGCAGTGAGTCAGGGCCAGGGAACTACGAGCAGTACTTC
TRBV5-6	TRBJ2-4	TRBD1	NA	CASRQTGGAKNIQYF	TGTGCCAGCAGGCAGACAGGGGGAGCCAAAAACATTCAGTACTTC
TRBV27	TRBJ1-1	NA	NA	CASSYRGGGRGRLNTEAFF	TGTGCCAGCAGTTATCGAGGGGGGGGCAGGGGAAGGCTGAACACTGAAGCTTTCTTT
TRBV2	TRBJ1-5	NA	NA	CASSAYNSNQPQHF	TGTGCCAGCAGCGCTTACAATAGCAATCAGCCCCAGCATTTT
TRBV2	TRBJ1-6	NA	many	CASSYVSGTSPLHF	TGTGCCAGCAGTTACGTGAGCGGAACCTCACCCCTCCACTTT
TRBV24-1	TRBJ1-3	TRBD1	NA	CATKGASKGNTIYF	TGTGCCACCAAGGGGGCTTCTAAGGGAAACACCATATATTTT
TRBV2	TRBJ1-6	NA	NA	CASSDPGEAYNSPLHF	TGTGCCAGCAGTGACCCGGGAGAGGCCTATAATTCACCCCTCCACTTT
TRBV18	TRBJ1-2	NA	once	CASSPGQGLEGYTF	TGTGCCAGCTCACCGGGGCAGGGCTTGGAGGGCTACACCTTC
TRBV28	TRBJ1-1	NA	NA	CASSFVRQNTEAFF	TGTGCCAGCAGTTTTGTCAGACAGAACACTGAAGCTTTCTTT
TRBV10-1	TRBJ2-1	TRBD2	once	CASSETSGRAYNEQFF	TGCGCCAGCAGTGAAACTAGCGGGAGGGCCTACAATGAGCAGTTCTTC
TRBV30	TRBJ1-1	TRBD1	NA	CAWSAGQGREAFF	TGTGCCTGGAGTGCCGGACAGGGGCGTGAAGCTTTCTTT
TRBV6-1	TRBJ1-6	NA	NA	CASSEEGLPSPLHF	TGTGCCAGCAGTGAAGAGGGGCTGCCATCACCCCTCCACTTT
TRBV4-2	TRBJ2-7	TRBD1	NA	CASSQPDRGLYEQYF	TGTGCCAGCAGCCAACCGGACAGGGGCTTGTACGAGCAGTACTTC
TRBV5-1	TRBJ2-5	TRBD2	NA	CASSGAGGISQETQYF	TGCGCCAGCAGCGGGGCCGGGGGGATTTCCCAAGAGACCCAGTACTTC
TRBV2	TRBJ1-3	TRBD1	NA	CASSLTGDAGNTIYF	TGTGCCAGCAGCCTAACAGGGGACGCTGGAAACACCATATATTTT
TRBV7-8	TRBJ1-2	NA	few	CASSLTDIYGYTF	TGTGCCAGCAGCTTAACCGACATCTATGGCTACACCTTC
TRBV10-3	TRBJ1-6	NA	once	CAISESHTSPLHF	TGTGCCATCAGTGAGAGTCACACTTCACCCCTCCACTTT
TRBV27	TRBJ1-6	TRBD1	few	CASSLSSARGRSPLHF	TGTGCCAGCAGTTTATCGAGTGCCAGGGGGCGCTCACCCCTCCACTTT
TRBV7-2	TRBJ2-1	TRBD2	NA	CASSPGLAYNEQFF	TGTGCCAGCAGCCCGGGACTAGCGTACAATGAGCAGTTCTTC
TRBV30	TRBJ2-7	NA	few	CAWSVVTDTYEQYF	TGTGCCTGGAGTGTAGTGACAGATACCTACGAGCAGTACTTC
TRBV18	TRBJ1-4	NA	once	CASSRVATNEKLFF	TGTGCCAGCTCGCGAGTTGCAACTAATGAAAAACTGTTTTTT
TRBV2	TRBJ1-3	NA	few	CASSGSGFTVSGNTIYF	TGTGCCAGCAGTGGGTCAGGGTTTACTGTCTCTGGAAACACCATATATTTT
TRBV7-2	TRBJ1-5	NA	few	CASSLMALPEAQHF	TGTGCCAGCAGCTTAATGGCCCTACCGGAGGCCCAGCATTTT
TRBV28	TRBJ1-5	TRBD1	NA	CASSLRQGGQPQHF	TGTGCCAGCAGTCTTCGACAGGGCGGTCAGCCCCAGCATTTT
TRBV5-6	TRBJ2-5	NA	NA	CASSREYGETQYF	TGTGCCAGCAGCCGGGAGTACGGAGAGACCCAGTACTTC
TRBV18	TRBJ2-3	TRBD2	NA	CASSSGTSGSTDTQYF	TGTGCCAGCTCATCGGGGACTAGCGGGAGCACAGATACGCAGTATTTT
TRBV30	TRBJ2-1	TRBD2	NA	CAWSVDYARWQGGLAGEYNEQFF	TGTGCCTGGAGTGTAGACTACGCCCGGTGGCAGGGAGGTCTAGCGGGAGAATACAATGAGCAGTTCTTC
TRBV5-1	TRBJ1-5	TRBD1	NA	CASSLGTGAPNQPQHF	TGCGCCAGCAGCTTGGGGACAGGGGCTCCAAATCAGCCCCAGCATTTT
TRBV19	TRBJ2-7	TRBD1	once	CASSLSGTGAYEQYF	TGTGCCAGTAGTCTCTCCGGGACAGGGGCCTACGAGCAGTACTTC
TRBV6-4	TRBJ2-7	NA	NA	CASSDPTEDRGIYEQYF	TGTGCCAGCAGTGACCCCACCGAGGACCGCGGGATCTACGAGCAGTACTTC
TRBV19	TRBJ2-1	TRBD2	once	CASSIGRVLADNEQFF	TGTGCCAGTAGTATTGGGAGGGTGCTAGCGGACAATGAGCAGTTCTTC
TRBV27	TRBJ2-2	TRBD2	few	CASNSPSGRNPGELFF	TGTGCCAGCAACTCTCCTAGCGGGAGGAATCCCGGGGAGCTGTTTTTT
TRBV6-1	TRBJ1-5	NA	NA	CASSEFTLSNQPQHF	TGTGCCAGCAGTGAATTCACCCTAAGCAATCAGCCCCAGCATTTT
TRBV6-5	TRBJ1-2	NA	NA	CASSPVGGYGYTF	TGTGCCAGCAGTCCGGTCGGGGGCTATGGCTACACCTTC
TRBV7-6	TRBJ1-1	TRBD1	NA	CASSLYGTGVNTEAFF	TGTGCCAGCAGCTTGTACGGGACAGGGGTTAACACTGAAGCTTTCTTT
TRBV12-3/TRBV12-4	TRBJ2-1	NA	NA	CASKTIQGNEQFF	TGTGCCAGCAAGACCATACAGGGTAATGAGCAGTTCTTC
TRBV29-1	TRBJ2-4	TRBD2	few	CSVVPGGGPKNIQYF	TGCAGCGTTGTACCCGGGGGGGGTCCCAAAAACATTCAGTACTTC
TRBV7-2	TRBJ2-1	TRBD2	NA	CASLRLAGESEQFF	TGTGCCAGCTTACGACTAGCGGGAGAGTCTGAGCAGTTCTTC
TRBV15	TRBJ1-1	NA	NA	CATSRASGEGAFF	TGTGCCACCAGCAGAGCCTCGGGGGAGGGAGCTTTCTTT
TRBV2	TRBJ1-2	NA	NA	CASSADRDYGYTF	TGTGCCAGCAGCGCCGACAGAGACTATGGCTACACCTTC
TRBV27	TRBJ2-7	TRBD1	NA	CASSATGTGDHEQYF	TGTGCCAGCAGTGCCACCGGGACAGGGGACCACGAGCAGTACTTC
TRBV18	TRBJ2-5	NA	NA	CASSPLLQSGSGNQETQYF	TGTGCCAGCTCACCCCTCCTGCAATCAGGCTCGGGAAATCAAGAGACCCAGTACTTC
TRBV3-1/TRBV3-2	TRBJ2-3	NA	NA	CASSHSGWGADTQYF	TGTGCCAGCAGCCATAGCGGTTGGGGGGCAGATACGCAGTATTTT
TRBV28	TRBJ1-4	NA	NA	CASSLGGTSGVFF	TGTGCCAGCAGTTTAGGCGGGACTTCTGGTGTGTTTTTT
TRBV15	TRBJ2-2	NA	NA	CATSQISPSTGELFF	TGTGCCACCAGTCAAATTTCCCCGAGCACCGGGGAGCTGTTTTTT
TRBV5-1	TRBJ2-5	NA	NA	CASSPADSRRETQYF	TGCGCCAGCAGCCCCGCTGACAGCCGAAGAGAGACCCAGTACTTC
TRBV7-8	TRBJ2-7	TRBD1	NA	CASSLASDRGSYEQYF	TGTGCCAGCAGCTTAGCTTCGGACAGGGGTTCCTACGAGCAGTACTTC
TRBV6-5	TRBJ1-1	TRBD1	NA	CASSYSTGGTEAFF	TGTGCCAGCAGTTACTCGACAGGGGGCACTGAAGCTTTCTTT
TRBV13	TRBJ2-1	TRBD2	NA	CASSFSGSGNEQFF	TGTGCCAGCAGCTTTAGCGGGAGTGGTAATGAGCAGTTCTTC
TRBV19	TRBJ1-1	TRBD1	few	CASIDRDRGGTEAFF	TGTGCCAGTATCGACCGGGACAGGGGGGGCACTGAAGCTTTCTTT
TRBV11-2	TRBJ1-2	NA	NA	CASSLIGGGTGGYTF	TGTGCCAGCAGCTTAATAGGTGGGGGAACAGGGGGCTACACCTTC